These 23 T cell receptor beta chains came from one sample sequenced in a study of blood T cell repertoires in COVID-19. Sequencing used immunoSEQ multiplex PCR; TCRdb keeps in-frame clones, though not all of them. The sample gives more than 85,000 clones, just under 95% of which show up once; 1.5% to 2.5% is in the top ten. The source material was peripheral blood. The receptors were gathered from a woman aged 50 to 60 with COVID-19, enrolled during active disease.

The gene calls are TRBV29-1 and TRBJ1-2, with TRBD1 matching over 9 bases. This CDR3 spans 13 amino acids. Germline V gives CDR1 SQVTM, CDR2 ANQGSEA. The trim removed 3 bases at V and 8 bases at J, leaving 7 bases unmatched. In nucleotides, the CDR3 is TGCAGCGTTGAGGGACAGGGCAATCAGGGCTACACCTTC. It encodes CSVEGQGNQGYTF.

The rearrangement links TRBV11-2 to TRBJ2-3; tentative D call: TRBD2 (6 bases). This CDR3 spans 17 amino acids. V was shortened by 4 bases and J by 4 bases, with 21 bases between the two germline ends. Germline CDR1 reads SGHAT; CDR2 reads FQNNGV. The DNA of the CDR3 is TGTGCCAGCAGCTCAATTAAAGGAGGGCCCGGCGCAGATACGCAGTATTTT. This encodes CASSSIKGGPGADTQYF.

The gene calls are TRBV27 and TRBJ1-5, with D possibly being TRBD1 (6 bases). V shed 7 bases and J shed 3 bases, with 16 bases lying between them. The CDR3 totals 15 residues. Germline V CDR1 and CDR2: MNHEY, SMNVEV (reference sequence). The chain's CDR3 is CASKPHGGLNQPQHF. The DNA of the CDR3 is TGTGCCAGCAAACCCCACGGGGGGCTCAATCAGCCCCAGCATTTT.

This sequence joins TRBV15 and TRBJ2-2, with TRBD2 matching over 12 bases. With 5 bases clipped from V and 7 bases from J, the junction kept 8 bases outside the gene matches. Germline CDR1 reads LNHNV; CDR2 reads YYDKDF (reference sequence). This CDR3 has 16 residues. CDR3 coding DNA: TGTGCCACCAGCGCCCGACTAGCGGGGGAGGGCGGGGAGCTGTTTTTT. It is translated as CATSARLAGEGGELFF.

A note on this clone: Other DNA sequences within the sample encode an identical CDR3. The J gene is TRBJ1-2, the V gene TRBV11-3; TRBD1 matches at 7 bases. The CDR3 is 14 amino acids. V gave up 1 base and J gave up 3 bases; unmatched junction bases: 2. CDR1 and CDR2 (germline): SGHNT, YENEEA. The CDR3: CASSLGGTDYGYTF. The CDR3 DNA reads TGTGCCAGCAGCTTAGGGGGGACAGACTATGGCTACACCTTC.

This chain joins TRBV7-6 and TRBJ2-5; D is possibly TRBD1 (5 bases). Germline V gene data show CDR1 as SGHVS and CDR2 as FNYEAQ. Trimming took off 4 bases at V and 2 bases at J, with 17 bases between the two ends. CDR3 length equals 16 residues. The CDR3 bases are TGTGCCAGCAGCTCTTACAGGAGACAATTACAAGAGACCCAGTACTTC. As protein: CASSSYRRQLQETQYF.

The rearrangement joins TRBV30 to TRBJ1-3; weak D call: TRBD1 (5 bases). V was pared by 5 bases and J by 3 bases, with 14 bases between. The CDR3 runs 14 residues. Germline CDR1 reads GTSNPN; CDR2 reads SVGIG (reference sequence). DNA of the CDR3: TGTGCCTGGGGGAAACAGGCTTTTGGAAACACCATATATTTT. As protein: CAWGKQAFGNTIYF.

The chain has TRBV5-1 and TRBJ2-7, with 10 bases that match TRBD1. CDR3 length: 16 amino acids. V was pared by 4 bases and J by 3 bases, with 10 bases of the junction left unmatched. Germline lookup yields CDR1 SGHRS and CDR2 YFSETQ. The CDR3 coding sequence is TGCGCCAGCAGCCCCTCTCCGACAGGGGGCCTCTACGAGCAGTACGTC. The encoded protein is CASSPSPTGGLYEQYV.

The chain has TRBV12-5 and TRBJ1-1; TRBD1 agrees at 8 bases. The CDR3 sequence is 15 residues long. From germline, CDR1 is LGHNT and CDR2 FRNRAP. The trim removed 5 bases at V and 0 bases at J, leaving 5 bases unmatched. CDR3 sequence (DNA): TGTGCTAGTGGTGTACAGGGGGTCATGAACACTGAAGCTTTCTTT. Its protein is CASGVQGVMNTEAFF.

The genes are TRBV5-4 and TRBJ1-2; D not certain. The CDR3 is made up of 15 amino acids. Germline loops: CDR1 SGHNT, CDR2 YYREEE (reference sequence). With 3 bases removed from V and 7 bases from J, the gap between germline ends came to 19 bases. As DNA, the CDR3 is TGTGCCAGCAGCTCCCCAACGATGGGAGGCGGTGGCTACACCTTC. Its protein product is CASSSPTMGGGGYTF.

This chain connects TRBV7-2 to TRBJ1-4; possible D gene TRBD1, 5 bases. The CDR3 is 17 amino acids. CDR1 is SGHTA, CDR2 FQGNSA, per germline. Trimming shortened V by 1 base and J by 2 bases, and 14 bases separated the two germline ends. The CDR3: CASSLVALSGTNEKLFF. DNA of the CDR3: TGTGCCAGCAGCTTAGTCGCCCTTTCAGGGACTAATGAAAAACTGTTTTTT.

The DNA of the CDR3 is TGTGCCTGGAGTGACCGGCGAAGGGGAAGCAATCAGCCCCAGCATTTT. Amino acids: CAWSDRRRGSNQPQHF. The chain links TRBV30 to TRBJ1-5; D is perhaps TRBD1 (5 bases). Germline lookup yields CDR1 GTSNPN and CDR2 SVGIG (reference sequence). The CDR3 consists of 16 residues. The ends were cut back, 1 base at V and 1 base at J, with 14 bases in the middle.

CDR3 sequence (DNA): TGTGCCACAGACAGGGGATCTAATGAAAAACTGTTTTTT. Translating gives CATDRGSNEKLFF. V and J are TRBV15 and TRBJ1-4; 8 nucleotides line up with TRBD1. CDR1 and CDR2 from the germline V gene are LNHNV and YYDKDF (reference sequence). Trimming at V came to 9 bases and at J to 3 bases, leaving 3 bases not matched to a gene. This CDR3 is 13 amino acids long.

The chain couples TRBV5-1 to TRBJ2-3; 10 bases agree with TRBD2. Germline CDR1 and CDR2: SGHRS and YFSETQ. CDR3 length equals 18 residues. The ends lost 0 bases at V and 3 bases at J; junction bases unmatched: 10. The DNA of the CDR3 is TGCGCCAGCAGCTTGGTCCTCTTAGCGGGGGGTATTACAGATACGCAGTATTTT. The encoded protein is CASSLVLLAGGITDTQYF.

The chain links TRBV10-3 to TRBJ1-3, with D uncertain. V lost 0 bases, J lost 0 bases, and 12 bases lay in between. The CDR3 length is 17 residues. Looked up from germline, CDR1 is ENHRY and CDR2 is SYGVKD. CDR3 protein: CAISESGVKVSGNTIYF. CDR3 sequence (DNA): TGTGCCATCAGTGAGTCCGGGGTGAAGGTCTCTGGAAACACCATATATTTT.

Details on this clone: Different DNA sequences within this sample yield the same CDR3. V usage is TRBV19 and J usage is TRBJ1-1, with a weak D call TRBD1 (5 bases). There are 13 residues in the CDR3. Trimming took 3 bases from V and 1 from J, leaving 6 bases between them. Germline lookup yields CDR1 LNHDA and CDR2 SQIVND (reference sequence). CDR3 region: CASSIQGNTEAFF. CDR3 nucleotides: TGTGCCAGTAGTATCCAGGGGAACACTGAAGCTTTCTTT.

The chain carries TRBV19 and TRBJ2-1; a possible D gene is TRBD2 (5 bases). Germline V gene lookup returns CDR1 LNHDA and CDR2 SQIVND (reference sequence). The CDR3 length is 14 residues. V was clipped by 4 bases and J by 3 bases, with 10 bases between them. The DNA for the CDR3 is TGTGCCAGTAGTAAAGCGGATCTCTACAATGAGCAGTTCTTC. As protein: CASSKADLYNEQFF.

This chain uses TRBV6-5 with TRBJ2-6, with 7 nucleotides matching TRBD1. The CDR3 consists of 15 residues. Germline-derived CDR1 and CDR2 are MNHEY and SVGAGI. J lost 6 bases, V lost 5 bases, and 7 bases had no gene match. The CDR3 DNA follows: TGTGCCAGCAGTCCGGGGACAGCCTCGGCCAACGTCCTGACTTTC. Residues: CASSPGTASANVLTF.

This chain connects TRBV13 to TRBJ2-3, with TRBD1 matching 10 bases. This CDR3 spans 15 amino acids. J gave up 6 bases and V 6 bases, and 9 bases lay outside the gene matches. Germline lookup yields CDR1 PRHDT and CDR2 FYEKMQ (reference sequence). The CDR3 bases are TGTGCCAGCAGACCGACAGGGGGCTTGCTGGATACGCAGTATTTT. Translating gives CASRPTGGLLDTQYF.

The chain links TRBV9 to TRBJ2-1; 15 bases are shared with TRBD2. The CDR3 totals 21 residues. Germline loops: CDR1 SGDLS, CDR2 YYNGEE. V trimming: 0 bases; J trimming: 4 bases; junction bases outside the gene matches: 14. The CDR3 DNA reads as TGTGCCAGCAGCGTAGGTTTACCAGGACTAGCGGGGGGGCATTGGTACAATGAGCAGTTCTTC. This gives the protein CASSVGLPGLAGGHWYNEQFF.

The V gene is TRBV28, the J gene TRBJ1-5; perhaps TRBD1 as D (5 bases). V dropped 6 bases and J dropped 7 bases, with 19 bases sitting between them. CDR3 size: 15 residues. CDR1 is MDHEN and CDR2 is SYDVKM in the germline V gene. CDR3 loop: CASRWGEGRVQPQHF. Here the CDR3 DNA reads TGTGCCAGCAGATGGGGGGAGGGGCGGGTACAGCCCCAGCATTTT.

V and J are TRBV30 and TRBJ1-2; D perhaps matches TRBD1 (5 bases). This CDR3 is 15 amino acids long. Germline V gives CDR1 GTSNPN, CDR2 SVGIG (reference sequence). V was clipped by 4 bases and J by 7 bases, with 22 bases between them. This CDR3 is CAWMRGGSTLPGYTF. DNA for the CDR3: TGTGCCTGGATGAGGGGAGGCAGTACTTTGCCTGGCTACACCTTC.

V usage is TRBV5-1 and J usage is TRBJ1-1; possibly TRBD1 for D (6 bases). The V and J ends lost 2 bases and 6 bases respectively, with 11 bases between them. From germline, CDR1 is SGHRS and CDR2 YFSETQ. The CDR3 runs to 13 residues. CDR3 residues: CASSLQGNAEAFF. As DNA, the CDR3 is TGCGCCAGCAGCTTACAGGGTAACGCTGAAGCTTTCTTT.